This T cell receptor beta chain was recorded in a study of T cell responses to AZD1222 COVID-19 vaccine. Findings of the study overall: The study identified only six AZD1222 recipients as seropositive at baseline. Among vaccine-associated CD4 TCRs, coverage spanned spike, with dominance at 160-218 and 743-854.

The CDR3 spans 13 residues. Trimming pared 9 bases from V and 6 bases from J, leaving 16 bases between. Turning to this clone: Its target is unknown.

Only in-frame clones appear in the TCRdb table, and some are missing; sequencing was by immunoSEQ multiplex PCR. The sample contains 94,000 or so clones, 70% to 90% of which appear only once. The sample was peripheral blood, taken on day 0 of AZD1222 vaccination. This sequence originates from an adult in good health. V usage is TRBV12-3 or TRBV12-4 and J usage is TRBJ2-3; the D call may be TRBD1 or TRBD2 (5 bases each). The CDR3 coding sequence is TGTGCCAGTAAACTAGGGGCTCGGGATACGCAGTATTTT. The encoded protein is CASKLGARDTQYF.